This TCR beta chain is from a study of blood T cell repertoires in COVID-19. Study-wide context: There were acute and convalescent COVID-19 samples, and they came from the United States, Italy and Spain. Nucleic acid was either cDNA or gDNA, and it came from T cells, B-cell-depleted T cells, or PBMCs.

CDR1 is SNHLY, CDR2 FYNNEI, per germline. This CDR3 spans 14 amino acids. V was pared by 4 bases and J by 0 bases, with 7 bases between. In the original analysis: By means of reference gene primer amplification, nucleated cell counts were estimated. Sequenced by immunoSEQ multiplex PCR; TCRdb stores in-frame clones only, minus some. The V and J calls and the clone size are those of that table, but D and trimming were determined from the DNA. The sample records approximately 80,000 clones, more than 60% being singletons. The clonotype comes from a human donor in a cohort sampled during active COVID-19. The J gene is TRBJ1-3, the V gene TRBV2, with TRBD1 as a possible D gene (5 bases). The sequencing sample was made of peripheral blood. CDR3 DNA sequence: TGTGCCAGCAGTGGTAGGGGCTCTGGAAACACCATATATTTT. It specifies CASSGRGSGNTIYF.